A single sample is the source of the 26 T cell receptor beta chains below, sequenced in a study of spatial heterogeneity in lung cancer. Time point here: blood at routine non-recurrence follow-up after resection. TCRdb itself ran the 5' RACE reads through MiXCR, one entry per CDR3 protein. Here the sample spans about 3,100 distinct CDR3 sequences, 15% to 20% being singletons. This specimen consisted of PBMCs, obtained at follow-up. The receptors shown here come from a male donor with early-stage non-small cell lung cancer.

The CDR3 region has the DNA TGCGCCAGCAGGCTGGCAGATACGCAGTATTTT. Protein: CASRLADTQYF. The gene calls are TRBV23-1 and TRBJ2-3; no clear D. TRBV23-1 is annotated as an ORF whose role is uncertain. This CDR3 spans 11 amino acids. Trimming shortened V by 6 bases and J by 4 bases, and 5 bases separated the two germline ends.

In its sample, this clonotype was seen many times. The V gene is TRBV2, the J gene TRBJ2-7, with 7 nucleotides matching TRBD1. CDR1 is SNHLY, CDR2 FYNNEI, per germline. There are 14 residues in the CDR3. J gave up 6 bases and V 4 bases, and 9 bases lay outside the gene matches. CDR3 protein: CASSGGTVRGEQYF. As DNA, the CDR3 is TGTGCCAGCAGTGGGGGGACAGTGAGGGGCGAGCAGTACTTC.

This clonotype is medium-sized. This chain connects TRBV20-1 to TRBJ2-1, with 9 bases aligning to TRBD2. The germline V gene has CDR1 DFQATT and CDR2 SNEGSKA (reference sequence). With V trimmed by 0 bases and J by 5 bases, 8 bases remained unmatched. The CDR3 totals 16 residues. The CDR3: CSARDSLAGLNNEQFF. The CDR3 nucleotides are TGCAGTGCTAGAGATTCGCTAGCGGGATTGAACAATGAGCAGTTCTTC.

By frequency in the sample, this clonotype is medium-sized. V and J are TRBV20-1 and TRBJ2-5; 9 bases match TRBD1. There are 14 residues in the CDR3. Per germline, CDR1 DFQATT and CDR2 SNEGSKA (reference sequence). V shed 5 bases, J shed 9 bases, and the junction held 13 bases outside the gene matches. The DNA of the CDR3 is TGCAGTGCTGTCTCGGGACAGGGAGCTTTGGCCCAGTACTTC. This encodes CSAVSGQGALAQYF.

This clonotype was counted only a few times. The rearrangement links TRBV4-1 to TRBJ2-7; D is uncertain. Germline CDR1 MGHRA, CDR2 YSYEKL. The CDR3 runs to 13 residues. V gave up 2 bases and J gave up 5 bases, with 10 bases separating them. CDR3 region: CASSQRPSDEQYF. The CDR3 DNA sequence: TGCGCCAGCAGCCAAAGACCTTCGGACGAGCAGTACTTC.

This clonotype is labeled medium-sized. At one end, the junction sequence differs from germline, possibly due to a read error. This chain uses TRBV6-6 with TRBJ1-2, with D possibly matching TRBD1 (6 bases). This CDR3 is built from 12 residues. Germline V gene data show CDR1 as MNHNY and CDR2 as SVGAGI (reference sequence). The CDR3 DNA sequence: TGTGCCACCTGGGACACTAATATCCCTCCCTTTTTC. Translation gives CATWDTNIPPFF.

V is TRBV12-3 or TRBV12-4 and J is TRBJ1-1; weak D call: TRBD1 (6 bases). V shed 8 bases and J shed 3 bases, with 13 bases lying between them. CDR3 length: 13 residues. The chain's CDR3 is CASGVQGYTEAFF. CDR3 nucleotide sequence: TGTGCCAGCGGCGTACAGGGATACACTGAAGCTTTCTTT.

This chain links TRBV3-1 with TRBJ2-5, with a possible D match to TRBD1 (6 bases). The V gene lost 4 bases and the J gene lost 3 bases, with 12 bases spanning the gap. CDR3 length equals 14 residues. CDR1 is LGHDT and CDR2 is YNNKEL in the germline V gene (reference sequence). The CDR3 region is CASSPPRGKETQYF. DNA of the CDR3: TGTGCCAGCAGCCCCCCTAGGGGGAAAGAGACCCAGTACTTC.

By share of the sample, this clonotype is medium-sized. The chain recombines TRBV25-1 with TRBJ2-5; TRBD1 might be the D (5 bases). The CDR3 spans 16 residues. Trimming left V 5 bases short and J 0 bases short, with 16 bases between. Germline lookup yields CDR1 MGHDK and CDR2 SYGVNS. As DNA, the CDR3 is TGTGCCAGCAGTCAAACCCTCGGCAGGGACCAAGAGACCCAGTACTTC. Protein product: CASSQTLGRDQETQYF.

This clonotype appeared many times. This rearrangement joins TRBV6-4 to TRBJ1-6; 8 bases agree with TRBD1. The CDR3 contains 15 residues. Germline lookup yields CDR1 MRHNA and CDR2 SNTAGT. V was pared by 2 bases and J by 10 bases, with 7 bases of the junction left unmatched. CDR3 DNA sequence: TGTGCCAGCAGTGACAAAGGCCAGGGGGCCTCACCCCTCCACTTT. Amino acid sequence: CASSDKGQGASPLHF.

This clonotype was observed a handful of times. V is TRBV5-4 and J is TRBJ2-2, with 7 bases matching TRBD2. Per germline, CDR1 SGHNT and CDR2 YYREEE (reference sequence). The CDR3 has 17 residues. J gave up 7 bases and V 0 bases, and 12 bases lay outside the gene matches. CDR3 region: CASSLGGRASYIGELFF. CDR3 nucleotides: TGTGCCAGCAGCTTGGGGGGGAGGGCCTCTTACATCGGGGAGCTGTTTTTT. Combining the CDR3 with reference TRBV5-4 and TRBJ2-2 gives the whole variable domain ETGVTQSPTHLIKTRGQQVTLRCSSQSGHNTVSWYQQALGQGPQFIFQYYREEENGRGNFPPRFSGLQFPNYSSELNVNALELDDSALYLCASSLGGRASYIGELFFGEGSRLTVL.

This clonotype has just a few counts. V usage is TRBV20-1 and J usage is TRBJ2-1, with 11 bases identical to TRBD2. Trimming removed 1 base from V and 4 bases from J; junction bases left unmatched: 3. Germline loops: CDR1 DFQATT, CDR2 SNEGSKA (reference sequence). The CDR3 runs 15 residues. CDR3 amino acids: CSARGLAGGYNEQFF. In DNA form, the CDR3 reads TGCAGTGCTAGAGGGCTAGCGGGGGGATACAATGAGCAGTTCTTC.

This clonotype was recorded a few times. CDR3 in amino acids: CASSLGGLATVTDTQYF. In DNA form, the CDR3 reads TGTGCCAGCAGCTTAGGCGGGCTAGCGACGGTGACAGATACGCAGTATTTT. V is TRBV11-2 and J is TRBJ2-3; weak D call: TRBD2 (6 bases). Germline CDR1 reads SGHAT; CDR2 reads FQNNGV. The CDR3 is 17 residues long. Deletions cut 1 base from V and 3 bases from J, with 17 bases between.

By proportion, this clonotype is medium-sized. J is TRBJ2-1 and V is TRBV4-1; no reliable D call. The CDR3 has 15 amino acids. V was shortened by 0 bases and J by 10 bases, with 16 bases between the two germline ends. Germline V gene data show CDR1 as MGHRA and CDR2 as YSYEKL. CDR3 region: CASSQETDPTLEQFF. Here the CDR3 DNA reads TGCGCCAGCAGCCAAGAAACAGACCCGACGTTGGAGCAGTTCTTC.

This clonotype is medium-sized in the sample. This chain links TRBV24-1 with TRBJ1-1, with D hard to call. The CDR3 totals 15 residues. V was clipped by 2 bases and J by 1 base, with 10 bases between them. The germline V gene encodes CDR1 KGHDR and CDR2 SFDVKD. DNA of the CDR3: TGTGCCACCAGTGATTCCGGGCACGCGAACACTGAAGCTTTCTTT. As protein: CATSDSGHANTEAFF.

The chain carries TRBV4-2 and TRBJ2-2; TRBD1 agrees at 9 bases. Germline CDR1 is LGHNA and CDR2 is YNFKEQ. V was pared by 4 bases and J by 7 bases, with 7 bases of the junction left unmatched. The CDR3 contains 15 residues. The CDR3 protein is CASSLGQGFNGELFF. CDR3 nucleotide sequence: TGTGCCAGCAGCCTCGGACAGGGGTTTAACGGGGAGCTGTTTTTT.

This chain connects TRBV7-9 to TRBJ1-4, with TRBD1 as a possible D gene (5 bases). CDR3 length: 10 amino acids. Germline V gives CDR1 SEHNR, CDR2 FQNEAQ (reference sequence). Between the trimmed V and J ends, which lost 6 bases and 11 bases, there was a span of 7 bases. CDR3 loop: CASSGGKLFF. The CDR3 DNA reads as TGTGCCAGCAGTGGGGGTAAACTGTTTTTT.

Judged by abundance, this clonotype is large. The chain links TRBV4-1 to TRBJ2-7; possible D gene TRBD2, 5 bases. Trimming removed 1 base at V and 0 bases at J, with 13 bases between. The CDR3 loop spans 16 amino acids. Germline V gives CDR1 MGHRA, CDR2 YSYEKL. The CDR3 sequence is CASSQVATGSSYEQYF. DNA for the CDR3: TGCGCCAGCAGCCAAGTGGCGACGGGGAGCTCCTACGAGCAGTACTTC.

CDR3 sequence: CSAPVQTGYSGYTF. The CDR3 DNA reads TGCAGTGCGCCGGTCCAAACAGGGTACTCTGGCTACACCTTC. This chain uses TRBV20-1 with TRBJ1-2; a possible D gene is TRBD1 (6 bases). Germline V CDR1 and CDR2: DFQATT, SNEGSKA (reference sequence). Trimming cost V 6 bases and J 7 bases, with 21 bases left between them. The CDR3 loop spans 14 amino acids.

The genes are TRBV2 and TRBJ2-3, with D tentatively TRBD1 (5 bases). From germline, CDR1 is SNHLY and CDR2 FYNNEI. The CDR3 is 13 amino acids. Trimming stripped 6 bases from V and 0 bases from J, with 7 bases between. This CDR3 reads CASRRQSTDTQYF. In DNA, the CDR3 is TGTGCCAGCAGGAGACAGAGCACAGATACGCAGTATTTT.

This clonotype was seen a handful of times. V usage is TRBV7-3 and J usage is TRBJ2-1, with 11 bases that match TRBD2. There are 15 residues in the CDR3. The V segment lost 6 bases and the J segment 0 bases; nucleotides outside the gene matches: 1. Germline lookup yields CDR1 SGHTA and CDR2 FQGTGA. The DNA of the CDR3 is TGTGCCAGCAGAACTAGCGGGAGCTCCTACAATGAGCAGTTCTTC. Residues: CASRTSGSSYNEQFF.

The J gene is TRBJ2-2, the V gene TRBV7-3, with TRBD1 as a possible D gene (6 bases). Trimming took off 2 bases at V and 1 base at J, with 8 bases between the two ends. Germline CDR1 SGHTA, CDR2 FQGTGA. The CDR3 extends over 15 amino acids. The CDR3 here is CASSLGTRNTGELFF. CDR3 DNA: TGTGCCAGCAGCTTAGGGACAAGGAACACCGGGGAGCTGTTTTTT.

This clonotype has a count of ten or more. The chain employs TRBV7-9 and TRBJ2-7; unclear D gene. This CDR3 is built from 14 residues. Trimming cost V 5 bases and J 0 bases, with 11 bases left between them. CDR1 is SEHNR, CDR2 FQNEAQ, per germline (reference sequence). CDR3 protein: CASSPPGNSYEQYF. The CDR3 DNA is TGTGCCAGCAGCCCCCCCGGAAACTCCTACGAGCAGTACTTC.

In this sample, this clonotype turned up many times. The chain couples TRBV6-2 or TRBV6-3 to TRBJ1-2; D is unresolved. Trimming took 2 bases from V and 5 from J, leaving 6 bases between them. CDR3 length: 12 residues. CDR1 and CDR2 (germline): MNHEY, SVGEGT. This CDR3 is CASSYGWYGYTF. DNA of the CDR3: TGTGCCAGCAGTTACGGGTGGTATGGCTACACCTTC.

This clonotype was counted at least ten times. The chain uses TRBV20-1 and TRBJ2-3, with 8 nucleotides matching TRBD2. Looked up from germline, CDR1 is DFQATT and CDR2 is SNEGSKA (reference sequence). The CDR3 has 13 amino acids. The DNA of the CDR3 is TGCAGCCACCCCGGGGGGGGCACAGATACGCAGTATTTT. Protein: CSHPGGGTDTQYF.

V usage is TRBV20-1 and J usage is TRBJ1-5, with D possibly matching TRBD1 (5 bases). The CDR3 loop spans 17 amino acids. Trimming took off 4 bases at V and 3 bases at J, with 22 bases between the two ends. CDR1 is DFQATT, CDR2 SNEGSKA, per germline (reference sequence). CDR3 sequence: CSATSPGLGATNQPQHF. The DNA of the CDR3 is TGCAGTGCTACGTCTCCGGGGCTCGGGGCCACCAATCAGCCCCAGCATTTT.